Sequencing of this T cell receptor (beta chain) was carried out in a study of T cell responses to AZD1222 COVID-19 vaccine. Broader study findings: The repertoires were collected only after the peak T cell response. Only a handful of AZD1222 recipients, roughly six in all, had baseline seropositivity. Breadth and depth of Spike-specific TCRs rose after two AZD1222 doses. There were mostly white British donors and more females than males, and clonal diversity was possibly underestimated.

Assay: immunoSEQ multiplex PCR; the TCRdb copy retains only in-frame clones and omits some. The data show 90,000 to 100,000 clones, 85% seen once. The CDR3 runs 15 residues. V was clipped by 7 bases and J by 1 base; unmatched bases: 4. The V gene's germline CDR1 is MDHEN and CDR2 SYDVKM. Note on this clone: Its matching antigen is unknown.

The chain couples TRBV28 to TRBJ2-1; 10 positions match TRBD2. The receptor's source is an adult who received the AZD1222 COVID-19 vaccine. The sample here was peripheral blood, taken 28 days after the second AZD1222 dose. In DNA form, the CDR3 reads TGTGCCAGCACTCTAGCGGGAGTGTCCTACAATGAGCAGTTCTTC. This gives the protein CASTLAGVSYNEQFF.